These 18 T cell receptor beta chains were all obtained from the same sample, sequenced in a study of shared clonotypes between healthy human individuals (dated by TCRdb to 2018 to 2020). For the CD8 naive samples, CD45RO-negative cells were positively selected for CCR7, yielding a CD45RA+CCR7+ population from which TemRA cells were excluded. The receptor library was made with the immunoSEQ multiplex PCR assay. In its TCRdb copy, this immuneACCESS table keeps in-frame sequences only and misses some clones. Where compared with another copy, unresolved V genes explain less than half of these, and the others have no known cause. This sample holds approximately 2,200,000 clones; approximately 94% were observed only once. The ten largest clones represent approximately 1.7% of the sample. Material: naive CD8+ T cells from PBMCs. The label giving this sample's cell subset or site can be read as: CD45RA+CCR7+. These receptor sequences come from a man between 18 and 29 years old in good health. Some clones in this sample may be carry-over from other donors' samples.

The chain has TRBV27 and TRBJ2-5; D is ambiguous. Germline V gene lookup returns CDR1 MNHEY and CDR2 SMNVEV (reference sequence). Trimming took off 6 bases at V and 4 bases at J, with 12 bases between the two ends. This CDR3 spans 13 amino acids. The CDR3 DNA reads as TGTGCCAGCAGAGGCCGGGTGCGAGAGACCCAGTACTTC. This encodes CASRGRVRETQYF.

This chain joins TRBV19 and TRBJ1-1; no firm D call. The CDR3 totals 13 residues. V shed 5 bases and J shed 5 bases, with 12 bases lying between them. CDR1 and CDR2 (germline): LNHDA, SQIVND (reference sequence). The chain's CDR3 is CASSFGSGTEAFF. The CDR3 bases are TGTGCCAGTAGTTTCGGTAGTGGGACTGAAGCTTTCTTT.

Note on this clone: With a much larger clone just one base away, this may be a read error. Other nucleotide sequences in the sample specify the same CDR3. V and J are TRBV28 and TRBJ2-5, with D unclear. CDR3 length equals 11 residues. Germline V gives CDR1 MDHEN, CDR2 SYDVKM. V was clipped by 3 bases and J by 4 bases, with 3 bases between them. The CDR3 sequence: CASSLRETQYF. In DNA form, the CDR3 reads TGTGCCAGCAGTTTGAGAGAGACCCAGTACTTC.

The chain carries TRBV2 and TRBJ2-1; D is undetermined. V dropped 9 bases and J dropped 3 bases, with 9 bases sitting between them. This CDR3 is 12 amino acids long. Germline V gives CDR1 SNHLY, CDR2 FYNNEI. The CDR3 region has the DNA TGTGCCAGTTTACCCAACTACAATGAGCAGTTCTTC. Its translation is CASLPNYNEQFF.

Comments on this clone: In the same sample, other DNA sequences code for this CDR3. V gene TRBV19 combines with J gene TRBJ1-5; the D is unclear. Germline V CDR1 and CDR2: LNHDA, SQIVND (reference sequence). CDR3 length equals 13 residues. With 3 bases removed from V and 1 base from J, the gap between germline ends came to 4 bases. Written as DNA, the CDR3 is TGTGCCAGTAGTATGGGGAGCAATCAGCCCCAGCATTTT. This translates into CASSMGSNQPQHF.

About this clone: This sample includes further DNA sequences coding for the same CDR3. CDR3 sequence (DNA): TGTGCCAGCAGCTCCTGGGGGCATACCGGGGAGCTGTTTTTT. Protein sequence: CASSSWGHTGELFF. V gene TRBV7-9 combines with J gene TRBJ2-2; D may be TRBD1 (6 bases). V dropped 4 bases and J dropped 5 bases, with 11 bases sitting between them. Germline V lookup: CDR1 SEHNR, CDR2 FQNEAQ (reference sequence). The CDR3 sequence is 14 residues long.

For this clone: Since a much larger clone is just one base distant, this may be a read error. The chain employs TRBV6-5 and TRBJ2-5; D remains ambiguous. The germline CDR1 and CDR2 sequences are MNHEY and SVGAGI. Deletions cut 4 bases from V and 5 bases from J, with 5 bases between. The CDR3 sequence is 11 residues long. CDR3 DNA: TGTGCCAGCAGTTCCGGGGAGACCCAGTACTTC. Amino acid sequence: CASSSGETQYF.

V and J are TRBV19 and TRBJ2-7; either TRBD1 or TRBD2 may fit D (5 bases each). The V gene lost 1 base and the J gene lost 4 bases, with 17 bases spanning the gap. Germline V CDR1 and CDR2: LNHDA, SQIVND (reference sequence). The CDR3 contains 16 residues. The CDR3: CASSIVFGTPIYEQYF. The CDR3 DNA is TGTGCCAGTAGTATAGTTTTCGGGACCCCTATTTACGAGCAGTACTTC.

The chain recombines TRBV2 with TRBJ1-1, with D unresolved. CDR1 SNHLY and CDR2 FYNNEI come from the germline V gene. CDR3 length: 12 amino acids. The ends were cut back, 7 bases at V and 4 bases at J, with 10 bases in the middle. CDR3: CASTRLVTEAFF. The DNA of the CDR3 is TGTGCCAGCACCCGATTGGTCACTGAAGCTTTCTTT.

The chain is built from TRBV7-8 and TRBJ2-2, with TRBD2 matching 15 bases. The CDR3 has 17 amino acids. Trimming cost V 5 bases and J 6 bases; bases outside gene matches: 7. CDR1 is SGHVS, CDR2 FQNEAQ, per germline. The CDR3 is CASSLGLAGGRAGELFF. CDR3 bases: TGTGCCAGCAGCCTGGGACTAGCGGGAGGACGGGCCGGGGAGCTGTTTTTT.

This chain joins TRBV6-1 and TRBJ2-7; maybe TRBD2 (6 bases). V was cut by 2 bases and J by 7 bases, with 27 bases left in between. This CDR3 has 18 residues. Germline V gene data show CDR1 as MNHNS and CDR2 as SASEGT. The DNA for the CDR3 is TGTGCCAGCAGTGAATCCTATTCGGAGGGGAGCTCGTCTTGGGAGCAGTACTTC. Protein sequence: CASSESYSEGSSSWEQYF.

This clone was detected a few times. The same CDR3 also results from other DNA sequences found in this sample. The chain links TRBV28 to TRBJ2-7; D gene ambiguous. CDR3 length equals 11 residues. Germline CDR1 reads MDHEN; CDR2 reads SYDVKM. V was pared by 6 bases and J by 4 bases, with 7 bases between. This CDR3 reads CASSPLYEQYF. The CDR3 nucleotides are TGTGCCAGCAGCCCTCTGTACGAGCAGTACTTC. Together with reference TRBV28 and TRBJ2-7, the CDR3 gives the full variable domain: DVKVTQSSRYLVKRTGEKVFLECVQDMDHENMFWYRQDPGLGLRLIYFSYDVKMKEKGDIPEGYSVSREKKERFSLILESASTNQTSMYLCASSPLYEQYFGPGTRLTVT.

The J gene is TRBJ1-5, the V gene TRBV28; D gene uncertain. Between the trimmed V and J ends, which lost 5 bases and 8 bases, there was a span of 10 bases. Germline assignment: CDR1 MDHEN and CDR2 SYDVKM. This CDR3 has 12 residues. The CDR3 coding sequence is TGTGCCAGCAGTCTCATAAGGGAGCCCCAGCATTTT. As protein: CASSLIREPQHF.

The V and J genes are TRBV13 and TRBJ2-2; D is possibly TRBD2 (6 bases). CDR3 length equals 19 residues. Germline V gene lookup returns CDR1 PRHDT and CDR2 FYEKMQ (reference sequence). V was shortened by 6 bases and J by 1 base, with 24 bases between the two germline ends. The CDR3 is CASSSALGTFGENTGELFF. The CDR3 bases are TGTGCCAGCAGTTCTGCTCTCGGGACTTTTGGGGAGAACACCGGGGAGCTGTTTTTT.

The V call is TRBV4-1, the J call TRBJ2-5; tentatively, D is TRBD2 (5 bases). The length of the CDR3 is 14 residues. Germline V lookup: CDR1 MGHRA, CDR2 YSYEKL. Trimming left V 4 bases short and J 11 bases short, with 20 bases between. CDR3 loop: CASSPDSGLWEQYF. CDR3 in DNA: TGCGCCAGCAGCCCTGACTCCGGGCTGTGGGAGCAGTACTTC.

J is TRBJ1-2 and V is TRBV7-9; no clear D. The V and J ends lost 1 base and 3 bases respectively, with 6 bases between them. CDR3 length equals 13 residues. Germline V CDR1 and CDR2: SEHNR, FQNEAQ (reference sequence). As DNA, the CDR3 is TGTGCCAGCAGCTTAGGTGTTCACTATGGCTACACCTTC. Protein sequence: CASSLGVHYGYTF.

J is TRBJ2-1 and V is TRBV5-4; 8 bases map to TRBD2. Germline CDR1 is SGHNT and CDR2 is YYREEE (reference sequence). CDR3 length: 15 residues. J lost 7 bases, V lost 4 bases, and 10 bases had no gene match. The CDR3 loop reads CASSATSGGSNEQFF. In DNA form, the CDR3 reads TGTGCCAGCAGCGCTACTAGCGGAGGTTCAAATGAGCAGTTCTTC. Together with reference TRBV5-4 and TRBJ2-1, the CDR3 gives the full variable domain: ETGVTQSPTHLIKTRGQQVTLRCSSQSGHNTVSWYQQALGQGPQFIFQYYREEENGRGNFPPRFSGLQFPNYSSELNVNALELDDSALYLCASSATSGGSNEQFFGPGTRLTVL.

The V call is TRBV27, the J call TRBJ1-1, with a tentative D call TRBD1 (5 bases). The length of the CDR3 is 16 residues. Looked up from germline, CDR1 is MNHEY and CDR2 is SMNVEV (reference sequence). Deletions cut 5 bases from V and 8 bases from J, with 24 bases between. CDR3: CASSSFFRGLSLEAFF. The CDR3 DNA sequence: TGTGCCAGCAGTAGCTTCTTCCGGGGCTTAAGTCTAGAAGCTTTCTTT.